Below are 3 T cell receptor beta chains sequenced from a single sample in a study of shared clonotypes between healthy human individuals. The assay was immunoSEQ multiplex PCR, and TCRdb's table has in-frame clones only and misses some. The table lists around 1.1 million clones, more than 75% of them singletons, with 0.5% to 0.65% in the top ten. Sequenced material: memory CD4+ T cells from PBMCs. Sample subset: CD45RA-negative fraction. These receptors were obtained from a young man in good health. Some clones in this sample may be carry-over from other donors' samples.

The CDR3 loop is CASSYRRDRAYEQYF. CDR3 nucleotide sequence: TGTGCCAGCAGTTACCGCCGGGACAGGGCCTACGAGCAGTACTTC. The J gene is TRBJ2-7, the V gene TRBV6-5; 9 nucleotides align to TRBD1. The CDR3 totals 15 residues. The germline V gene has CDR1 MNHEY and CDR2 SVGAGI. V was clipped by 2 bases and J by 2 bases; unmatched bases: 4.

The gene calls are TRBV5-1 and TRBJ1-1, with a possible D match to TRBD1 (5 bases). Trimming removed 3 bases from V and 0 bases from J, with 15 bases in between. The CDR3 loop spans 16 amino acids. Per germline, CDR1 SGHRS and CDR2 YFSETQ. CDR3 sequence reads: CASSWSAGTLNTEAFF. DNA of the CDR3: TGCGCCAGCAGCTGGTCCGCCGGGACTCTGAACACTGAAGCTTTCTTT.

The rearrangement uses TRBV6-1 and TRBJ2-3, with no clear D. The germline gives CDR1 MNHNS, CDR2 SASEGT. The V gene lost 0 bases and the J gene lost 5 bases, with 9 bases spanning the gap. CDR3 length: 14 amino acids. The DNA of the CDR3 is TGTGCCAGCAGTGAAGCGCACCCTGAAGATACGCAGTATTTT. Protein sequence: CASSEAHPEDTQYF.